The sequence of this TCR beta chain was determined in a study of T cell repertoires in cytomegalovirus infection. Looking at the study overall: It was recently identified HLA-C-restricted and well-studied HLA-B-restricted CMV epitopes that the study used. Based on public TCR beta signatures, there were indications of CMV infection and of a matching HLA type.

V shed 2 bases and J 5 bases; nucleotides not matched to a gene: 5. Per germline, CDR1 WNHNN and CDR2 SYGVQD (reference sequence). The CDR3 spans 16 residues. TCRdb recomputed calls from the reads with MiXCR, one row per CDR3 protein. The table has under 450,000 distinct CDR3 sequences, approximately 30% seen once. As to this clonotype: Its antigen is unidentified.

The rearrangement joins TRBV10-1 to TRBJ2-2; 10 nucleotides align to TRBD1. This sequence was found in a human donor in good health (CMV status not recorded). Some clones in this sample may be carry-over from other donors' samples. Sequenced here: cultured PBMCs, sampled from culture after CMV antigen stimulation. The CDR3, as DNA: TGCGCCAGCAGTGAGCTGGGACAGGGGTATACCGGGGAGCTGTTTTTT. This gives the protein CASSELGQGYTGELFF.